The rows below give T cell receptor beta chains drawn from one sample of a study of blood T cell repertoires in COVID-19. Profiling relied on immunoSEQ multiplex PCR, and the TCRdb table lists in-frame clones only, not all of them. The sample lists about 300,000 clones; 89% were seen once. Sample: PBMCs or T cells enriched from blood (not recorded which). The receptors were sampled from a woman in her 50s who had been exposed to COVID-19. Both conserved end residues are part of each CDR3. D genes are given only for firm matches. Expanded clones get a size class; other rows say once, few or many, or leave the size out.

cdr3_nt cdr3_aa d_call v_call clone_size j_call
TGTGCCAGCAGCCCGGGTTTCAATGAGCAGTTCTTC CASSPGFNEQFF - TRBV9 few TRBJ2-1
TGCGCCAGCAGCGTTGACAGGGCCGGTGGAAACACCATATATTTT CASSVDRAGGNTIYF TRBD1 TRBV5-1 - TRBJ1-3
TGTGCCAGCAGTCAGACTAGCGGGGGGATAAATGAGCAGTTCTTC CASSQTSGGINEQFF TRBD2 TRBV6-5 once TRBJ2-1
TGCAGCGCTAACGGTGAGCAGTACTTC CSANGEQYF - TRBV29-1 - TRBJ2-7
TGTGCTAGTGGACGGTACACCGGGGAGCTGTTTTTT CASGRYTGELFF - TRBV12-5 - TRBJ2-2
TGTGCCACCAGTGGAGAGGGACAGGGAGACGCTGAAGCTTTCTTT CATSGEGQGDAEAFF TRBD1 TRBV24-1 - TRBJ1-1
TGTGCCAGTAGTATCCAACAGGGGCGTTACACCGGGGAGCTGTTTTTT CASSIQQGRYTGELFF TRBD1 TRBV19 - TRBJ2-2
TGTGCCTGGAGTCGAGAAATGAACACTGAAGCTTTCTTT CAWSREMNTEAFF - TRBV30 - TRBJ1-1
TGTGCCAGCAGTTTAATGGGGGGTGGCTACACCTTC CASSLMGGGYTF - TRBV12-3/TRBV12-4 few TRBJ1-2
TGCGCCAGCAGCTTGGGACCCGGGGGGGTAAGCATCGGCTACACCTTC CASSLGPGGVSIGYTF - TRBV5-1 - TRBJ1-2
TGTGCCAGCAGCTCGGGACTGAATAATGAAAAACTGTTTTTT CASSSGLNNEKLFF - TRBV7-9 - TRBJ1-4
TGTGCCAGTAGTATATGGGGTTCGTCAGGGGAGCAGTACTTC CASSIWGSSGEQYF - TRBV19 - TRBJ2-7
TGTGCCAGCTCACAGAGACAGCGAAGCTACCAAGAGACCCAGTACTTC CASSQRQRSYQETQYF - TRBV18 - TRBJ2-5
TGCGCCAGCAGCTCGGGACAGTATGAAGCTTTCTTT CASSSGQYEAFF TRBD1 TRBV5-1 - TRBJ1-1
TGTGCCAGCAGCTTAGATAGCATGGGTGTCAATCAGCCCCAGCATTTT CASSLDSMGVNQPQHF - TRBV7-9 once TRBJ1-5
TGTGCCAGCACCCCGACATCAGGGGGCAATCAGCCCCAGCATTTT CASTPTSGGNQPQHF - TRBV6-5 - TRBJ1-5
TGCGCCAGCAGCCAAAAAGCCCCATTCATGAAAACTGAAGCTTTCTTT CASSQKAPFMKTEAFF - TRBV4-1 medium-sized TRBJ1-1
TGTGCCACCAGTGATTTATGGGGCACCCTCCACTTT CATSDLWGTLHF - TRBV24-1 once TRBJ1-6
TGTGCCAGCAGTGAAGTCCAGGACACTATCTATGGCTACACCTTC CASSEVQDTIYGYTF - TRBV6-1 once TRBJ1-2